The 19 T cell receptor beta chains listed next were all sequenced from one sample in a study of beta chain features in type 1 diabetes. These receptors are not linked to any known antigen. Points from the study as a whole: TCRB CDR3s from Type 1 diabetes patients were moderately but significantly shorter in all four CD4+ subsets.

Expressed TCRB transcripts were sequenced after all isolated RNA was converted to cDNA. Profiled with immunoSEQ multiplex PCR; TCRdb holds only in-frame clones, not every one. The sample holds 600,000 to 700,000 clones, over 10% seen once. Sequenced input: naive CD4+ T cells from blood. These receptors were obtained from a man between 25 and 39 years old with type 1 diabetes.

For the CDR3, the DNA is TGTGCCAGCAGCTCCGAGAACACCGGGGAGCTGTTTTTT. This codes for CASSSENTGELFF. The rearrangement links TRBV11-2 to TRBJ2-2; D not certain. V was clipped by 4 bases and J by 1 base, with 4 bases between them. The length of the CDR3 is 13 residues. Germline CDR1 reads SGHAT; CDR2 reads FQNNGV.

Regarding this clone: Other DNA sequences in the sample encode the same CDR3. The chain combines TRBV7-2 with TRBJ2-5, with D perhaps matching TRBD1 (7 bases). CDR1 and CDR2 (germline): SGHTA, FQGNSA. The CDR3 contains 13 residues. The V end lost 3 bases, the J end lost 5 bases, and 10 bases lay between the germline ends. CDR3 loop: CASSLGGQETQYF. In DNA form, the CDR3 reads TGTGCCAGCAGCTTGGGGGGACAGGAGACCCAGTACTTC.

This clone was seen only a few times. The genes are TRBV7-8 and TRBJ1-2; tentatively, D is TRBD1 (6 bases). V was shortened by 5 bases and J by 5 bases, with 15 bases between the two germline ends. The CDR3 sequence is 14 residues long. In germline, CDR1 is SGHVS, CDR2 FQNEAQ. The CDR3 DNA is TGTGCCAGCAGCAGTACCGGGACACCTTATGGCTACACCTTC. It codes for CASSSTGTPYGYTF.

This clone was counted a few times. The chain recombines TRBV7-9 with TRBJ2-4; D might be TRBD1 (6 bases). V was cut by 4 bases and J by 7 bases, with 11 bases left in between. CDR3 length: 13 amino acids. Germline loops: CDR1 SEHNR, CDR2 FQNEAQ (reference sequence). The DNA of the CDR3 is TGTGCCAGCAGCTCCGAACAGGGCAACATTCAGTACTTC. Translation: CASSSEQGNIQYF.

The chain has TRBV11-1 and TRBJ2-3; D gene unclear. This CDR3 has 13 amino acids. Germline V gives CDR1 SGHAT, CDR2 FQDESV (reference sequence). Trimming took off 4 bases at V and 3 bases at J, with 8 bases between the two ends. The DNA for the CDR3 is TGTGCCAGCAGCTCTGGGCAAACAGATACGCAGTATTTT. Translated: CASSSGQTDTQYF.

The V gene is TRBV7-9, the J gene TRBJ2-5; unclear D gene. The V gene's germline CDR1 is SEHNR and CDR2 FQNEAQ (reference sequence). The CDR3 totals 14 residues. Trimming cost V 3 bases and J 5 bases, with 13 bases left between them. As DNA, the CDR3 is TGTGCCAGCAGCTTCGAGCGAGATGGGGAGACCCAGTACTTC. Translating it yields CASSFERDGETQYF.

The chain has TRBV13 and TRBJ2-5, with TRBD2 matching over 10 bases. This CDR3 comprises 16 residues. The junction had 9 bases not matched to a gene; V was cut back by 4 bases and J by 4 bases. Germline lookup yields CDR1 PRHDT and CDR2 FYEKMQ (reference sequence). The CDR3 coding sequence is TGTGCCAGCAGCTCCTCGAGGAGCGGGGGGGCAGAGACCCAGTACTTC. Translation gives CASSSSRSGGAETQYF.

About this clone itself: Other DNA sequences of this sample code for an identical CDR3. The J gene is TRBJ2-5, the V gene TRBV9; a weak D match, TRBD1 (6 bases). Germline V lookup: CDR1 SGDLS, CDR2 YYNGEE. With 0 bases removed from V and 4 bases from J, the gap between germline ends came to 7 bases. This CDR3 is built from 13 residues. CDR3 bases: TGTGCCAGCAGCGTAGTAGGGGGAGAGACCCAGTACTTC. Translating gives CASSVVGGETQYF.

The chain combines TRBV15 with TRBJ1-1; 10 positions agree with TRBD1. This CDR3 has 14 residues. Looked up from germline, CDR1 is LNHNV and CDR2 is YYDKDF (reference sequence). The CDR3 loop is CASRTGGVGTEAFF. CDR3 in DNA: TGTGCTTCGCGGACAGGGGGAGTTGGCACTGAAGCTTTCTTT.

The rearrangement links TRBV10-3 to TRBJ1-5; no reliable D call. The CDR3 is 13 amino acids. Germline-derived CDR1 and CDR2 are ENHRY and SYGVKD. V was cut by 5 bases and J by 6 bases, with 11 bases left in between. The CDR3 here is CAISPDPRQPQHF. The CDR3 DNA follows: TGTGCCATCAGTCCTGATCCGCGTCAGCCCCAGCATTTT.

Written as DNA, the CDR3 is TGTGCCAGCAGCTTAGATCCCCCAGGAGGGGCCAAAAACATTCAGTACTTC. This sequence encodes CASSLDPPGGAKNIQYF. The chain is built from TRBV7-2 and TRBJ2-4; weak D call: TRBD2 (6 bases). There are 17 residues in the CDR3. Germline values: CDR1 SGHTA, CDR2 FQGNSA. V lost 1 base and J lost 1, with 14 bases in between.

This chain links TRBV19 with TRBJ1-5; D is unresolved. CDR1 is LNHDA, CDR2 SQIVND, per germline (reference sequence). The CDR3 is 12 amino acids. V was trimmed by 4 bases and J by 6 bases, leaving 7 bases between them. The CDR3 DNA reads TGTGCCAGTAGTAAGTGGCGTCAGCCCCAGCATTTT. Translation: CASSKWRQPQHF.

This clone has more than one count but fewer than ten. This chain links TRBV7-8 with TRBJ1-5; tentative D call: TRBD1 (5 bases). The V gene's germline CDR1 is SGHVS and CDR2 FQNEAQ. Trimming cost V 4 bases and J 5 bases, with 9 bases left between them. There are 13 residues in the CDR3. The CDR3 DNA sequence: TGTGCCAGCAGCTATACACAGGATCAGCCCCAGCATTTT. This codes for CASSYTQDQPQHF.

The rearrangement joins TRBV11-2 to TRBJ2-5, with D possibly being TRBD1 (5 bases). V gave up 7 bases and J gave up 3 bases, with 12 bases separating them. Germline V CDR1 and CDR2: SGHAT, FQNNGV. The CDR3 loop spans 13 amino acids. The CDR3 region is CASTPGQEETQYF. The CDR3 DNA sequence: TGTGCCAGCACCCCAGGGCAGGAAGAGACCCAGTACTTC.

The gene calls are TRBV7-8 and TRBJ2-7; 8 bases are a match to TRBD1. V lost 5 bases to trimming and J lost 4 bases; unmatched junction nucleotides: 13. The CDR3 has 16 amino acids. Germline lookup yields CDR1 SGHVS and CDR2 FQNEAQ. In DNA form, the CDR3 reads TGTGCCAGCAGCCCCAGAACCCAGGGGGCGCGGTACGAGCAGTACTTC. It translates to CASSPRTQGARYEQYF. The full variable domain, rest sourced from reference TRBV7-8 and TRBJ2-7, is GAGVSQSPRYKVAKRGQDVALRCDPISGHVSLFWYQQALGQGPEFLTYFQNEAQLDKSGLPSDRFFAERPEGSVSTLKIQRTQQEDSAVYLCASSPRTQGARYEQYFGPGTRLTVT.

A few counts support this clone. This rearrangement joins TRBV2 to TRBJ2-1; no firm D call. The CDR3 covers 11 residues. Trimming removed 8 bases from V and 0 bases from J, with 2 bases in between. The germline V gene has CDR1 SNHLY and CDR2 FYNNEI. DNA for the CDR3: TGTGCCAGCGCCTCCTACAATGAGCAGTTCTTC. Its protein is CASASYNEQFF.

This clone was observed a handful of times. The V and J genes are TRBV9 and TRBJ2-2, with 7 bases that match TRBD2. Germline CDR1 SGDLS, CDR2 YYNGEE. V lost 0 bases and J lost 0; bases outside the gene matches: 5. This CDR3 spans 17 amino acids. Written as DNA, the CDR3 is TGTGCCAGCAGCGTAGGATCGGGGGGAGCGAACACCGGGGAGCTGTTTTTT. Amino acid sequence: CASSVGSGGANTGELFF.

A few counts support this clone. The chain recombines TRBV5-1 with TRBJ2-1, with a tentative D call TRBD1 (6 bases). Deletions cut 0 bases from V and 4 bases from J, with 11 bases between. The CDR3 extends over 15 amino acids. Germline CDR1 reads SGHRS; CDR2 reads YFSETQ. CDR3 sequence (DNA): TGCGCCAGCAGCTTGGCAGGGGTTCCTTACAATGAGCAGTTCTTC. Translating it yields CASSLAGVPYNEQFF.

The chain couples TRBV7-9 to TRBJ2-5, with D hard to call. The CDR3 is 14 amino acids. Germline CDR1 is SEHNR and CDR2 is FQNEAQ (reference sequence). Trimming removed 0 bases from V and 9 bases from J, with 14 bases in between. The CDR3 loop reads CASSLATDPRSQYF. In DNA form, the CDR3 reads TGTGCCAGCAGCTTAGCGACGGACCCTCGGTCCCAGTACTTC.